This T cell receptor (beta chain) appears in the sequencing data of a study of Ad26.COV2.S vaccination and SARS-CoV-2 variants. Overall study findings and caveats: Quantification of TCR breadth and depth may have yielded underestimates of total T cell responses. Following vaccination, spike-specific CD8+ and CD4+ T cell responses reportedly exhibited substantial breadth. It was vaccine recipients, not placebo recipients, who had the higher spike-specific TCR breadth.

Comment on this clone: The antigen is undetermined.

Only in-frame clones appear in the TCRdb table, and some are missing; sequencing was by immunoSEQ multiplex PCR. The sample holds about 94,000 clones, roughly 84% seen once. Material: peripheral blood, obtained after recovery from COVID-19. This clonotype was sampled from a human donor who had recovered from COVID-19.

The CDR3 DNA follows: TGCGCCAGCAGCGCCCTCGGGGGGATCGGTAATTCACCCCTCCACTTT. Residues: CASSALGGIGNSPLHF. V usage is TRBV5-1 and J usage is TRBJ1-6, with D tentatively TRBD1 (5 bases). Deletions cut 4 bases from V and 6 bases from J, with 17 bases between. Germline CDR1 is SGHRS and CDR2 is YFSETQ. This CDR3 contains 16 residues.